These 17 T cell receptor beta chains came from one sample sequenced in a study of response to subunit inactivated influenza vaccine. TCRdb re-derived calls from the RT-PCR reads in MiXCR, one entry per CDR3 protein. This sample carries about 150,000 distinct CDR3 sequences, 9.5% to 12% of them seen once, and the ten largest clones take approximately 35%. Sequenced here: CD8+ T cells sorted from PBMCs, sampled less than 30 months after vaccination. The receptors were gathered from a man between 50 and 70 years old who received an inactivated influenza vaccine.

The chain is built from TRBV11-2 and TRBJ2-7; 9 positions match TRBD2. The CDR3 is 15 residues long. Per the germline V gene, CDR1 is SGHAT and CDR2 is FQNNGV. V lost 1 base, J lost 4 bases, and 5 bases stayed unmatched. For the CDR3, the DNA is TGTGCCAGCAGCTTAGGTCCCCTAGCGGGATACGAGCAGTACTTC. This encodes CASSLGPLAGYEQYF.

The genes are TRBV10-3 and TRBJ2-2; D possibly matches TRBD1 or TRBD2 (5 bases each). This CDR3 is built from 14 residues. Trimming shortened V by 0 bases and J by 7 bases, and 9 bases separated the two germline ends. The germline V gene has CDR1 ENHRY and CDR2 SYGVKD. CDR3 coding DNA: TGTGCCATCAGTGAGTCAGGGACCATCGGGGAGCTGTTTTTT. Amino acid sequence: CAISESGTIGELFF.

The chain recombines TRBV11-2 with TRBJ2-3; 13 bases agree with TRBD2. Germline-derived CDR1 and CDR2 are SGHAT and FQNNGV. The CDR3 runs 16 residues. V was clipped by 5 bases and J by 3 bases; unmatched bases: 5. The CDR3 DNA is TGTGCCAGCAGCCGACTAGCGGGGGGCCCTACAGATACGCAGTATTTT. This sequence encodes CASSRLAGGPTDTQYF.

This clonotype was picked up many times. The rearrangement links TRBV5-1 to TRBJ2-1; TRBD2 matches at 8 bases. The junction had 8 bases not matched to a gene; V was cut back by 0 bases and J by 0 bases. The CDR3 has 18 amino acids. Germline CDR1 is SGHRS and CDR2 is YFSETQ. The CDR3 sequence is CASSLDGLLAASYNEQFF. The CDR3 DNA follows: TGCGCCAGCAGCTTGGACGGGTTACTAGCGGCCTCCTACAATGAGCAGTTCTTC.

This clonotype has a handful of counts. The rearrangement links TRBV20-1 to TRBJ2-7; 8 bases agree with TRBD2. CDR3 length: 15 amino acids. J gave up 2 bases and V 3 bases, and 9 bases lay outside the gene matches. The germline gives CDR1 DFQATT, CDR2 SNEGSKA (reference sequence). CDR3 nucleotide sequence: TGCAGTGCTAGGACCACTAGCGGAGATCCCTACGAGCAGTACTTC. The encoded protein is CSARTTSGDPYEQYF.

The table lists this clonotype with many counts. The V gene is TRBV5-6, the J gene TRBJ2-2, with TRBD2 matching 14 bases. The germline V gene has CDR1 SGHDT and CDR2 YYEEEE. Germline trimming cut 4 bases from V and 4 bases from J; bases unmatched to any gene: 12. CDR3 size: 19 residues. The CDR3: CASSVGLAGVVTGTGELFF. CDR3 sequence (DNA): TGTGCCAGCAGCGTGGGACTAGCGGGAGTGGTAACGGGCACCGGGGAGCTGTTTTTT.

In nucleotides, the CDR3 is TGTGCCAGCAGTTACTCACACCGAAGCCTTGAGCAGTTCTTC. As protein: CASSYSHRSLEQFF. The chain couples TRBV6-5 to TRBJ2-1; D call uncertain. CDR3 length: 14 amino acids. Trimming shortened V by 0 bases and J by 9 bases, and 12 bases separated the two germline ends. Germline-derived CDR1 and CDR2 are MNHEY and SVGAGI.

The V and J genes are TRBV10-2 and TRBJ1-2; TRBD1 matches 9 bases. The CDR3 is 14 residues long. J was trimmed by 8 bases and V by 2 bases; bases with no gene match: 6. From germline, CDR1 is WSHSY and CDR2 SAAADI. CDR3 loop: CASSERTGARGYTF. In nucleotides, the CDR3 is TGCGCCAGCAGTGAGAGGACAGGGGCTCGGGGCTACACCTTC.

This clonotype was counted a few times. This chain connects TRBV2 to TRBJ1-2, with 7 bases identical to TRBD1. CDR1 and CDR2 (germline): SNHLY, FYNNEI. The junction had 11 bases not matched to a gene; V was cut back by 6 bases and J by 4 bases. CDR3 length equals 15 residues. Here the CDR3 DNA reads TGTGCCAGCAGGGACAGGTTCTATACCGTCTATGGCTACACCTTC. Its protein is CASRDRFYTVYGYTF.

The chain employs TRBV4-2 and TRBJ2-4; D gene uncertain. Germline V gives CDR1 LGHNA, CDR2 YNFKEQ. CDR3 length: 17 residues. V lost 4 bases and J lost 0, with 16 bases in between. This CDR3 is CASSLGTRTLAKNIQYF. The CDR3 DNA follows: TGTGCCAGCAGCCTAGGCACACGTACCCTAGCCAAAAACATTCAGTACTTC.

This clonotype was counted only a few times. This rearrangement joins TRBV28 to TRBJ2-7, with D tentatively TRBD1 or TRBD2 (7 bases each). This CDR3 is built from 14 residues. V was pared by 4 bases and J by 6 bases, with 16 bases between. Germline V lookup: CDR1 MDHEN, CDR2 SYDVKM. The CDR3 loop reads CASSWEGASGEQYF. As DNA, the CDR3 is TGTGCCAGCAGTTGGGAGGGGGCTTCGGGCGAGCAGTACTTC.

Remarks on this clonotype: This may be a read error: a much more frequent sequence differs by one nucleotide. V is TRBV6-2 or TRBV6-3 and J is TRBJ1-1; TRBD1 is a possible D gene (5 bases). This CDR3 comprises 15 residues. Germline-derived CDR1 and CDR2 are MNHEY and SVGEGT. CDR3 sequence: CASSLSQGEGTEALF. DNA for the CDR3: TGTGCCAGCAGTCTTTCGCAGGGCGAGGGCACTGAAGCTCTCTTT.

The sample holds many counts of this clonotype. V and J are TRBV27 and TRBJ2-1; 13 bases are shared with TRBD2. The ends lost 2 bases at V and 6 bases at J; junction bases unmatched: 7. The V gene's germline CDR1 is MNHEY and CDR2 SMNVEV (reference sequence). The CDR3 spans 17 residues. CDR3 in amino acids: CASSLILAGGPSNEQFF. CDR3 sequence (DNA): TGTGCCAGCAGTTTAATACTAGCGGGAGGGCCGAGCAATGAGCAGTTCTTC.

In this sample, this clonotype turned up many times. This chain connects TRBV5-1 to TRBJ2-1, with D possibly matching TRBD2 (5 bases). The CDR3 covers 15 residues. Germline lookup yields CDR1 SGHRS and CDR2 YFSETQ. Trimming removed 0 bases from V and 4 bases from J, with 11 bases in between. The CDR3 loop is CASSLAGLTYNEQFF. For the CDR3, the DNA is TGCGCCAGCAGCTTGGCAGGACTCACGTACAATGAGCAGTTCTTC.

The chain has TRBV7-9 and TRBJ2-5; possibly TRBD2 for D (6 bases). Trimming cost V 1 base and J 3 bases, with 12 bases left between them. CDR3 size: 15 residues. Germline assignment: CDR1 SEHNR and CDR2 FQNEAQ (reference sequence). CDR3 in DNA: TGTGCCAGCAGCTTAGGTGTGGGAGGAGAAGAGACCCAGTACTTC. This translates into CASSLGVGGEETQYF.

This clonotype was seen a few times. The J gene is TRBJ2-3, the V gene TRBV4-1, with 7 bases lining up with TRBD1. CDR1 is MGHRA, CDR2 YSYEKL, per germline. V lost 4 bases, J lost 2 bases, and 6 bases stayed unmatched. This CDR3 has 15 amino acids. The CDR3 protein is CASSPGQSNTDTQYF. The CDR3 DNA is TGCGCCAGCAGCCCGGGACAGTCGAACACAGATACGCAGTATTTT.

The CDR3 spells CSASNWQGSYEQYF. The CDR3 DNA is TGCAGTGCTAGTAACTGGCAGGGCTCCTACGAGCAGTACTTC. The V and J genes are TRBV20-1 and TRBJ2-7; a possible D gene is TRBD1 (5 bases). There are 14 residues in the CDR3. Germline CDR1 DFQATT, CDR2 SNEGSKA (reference sequence). The V gene lost 3 bases and the J gene lost 0 bases, with 12 bases spanning the gap.